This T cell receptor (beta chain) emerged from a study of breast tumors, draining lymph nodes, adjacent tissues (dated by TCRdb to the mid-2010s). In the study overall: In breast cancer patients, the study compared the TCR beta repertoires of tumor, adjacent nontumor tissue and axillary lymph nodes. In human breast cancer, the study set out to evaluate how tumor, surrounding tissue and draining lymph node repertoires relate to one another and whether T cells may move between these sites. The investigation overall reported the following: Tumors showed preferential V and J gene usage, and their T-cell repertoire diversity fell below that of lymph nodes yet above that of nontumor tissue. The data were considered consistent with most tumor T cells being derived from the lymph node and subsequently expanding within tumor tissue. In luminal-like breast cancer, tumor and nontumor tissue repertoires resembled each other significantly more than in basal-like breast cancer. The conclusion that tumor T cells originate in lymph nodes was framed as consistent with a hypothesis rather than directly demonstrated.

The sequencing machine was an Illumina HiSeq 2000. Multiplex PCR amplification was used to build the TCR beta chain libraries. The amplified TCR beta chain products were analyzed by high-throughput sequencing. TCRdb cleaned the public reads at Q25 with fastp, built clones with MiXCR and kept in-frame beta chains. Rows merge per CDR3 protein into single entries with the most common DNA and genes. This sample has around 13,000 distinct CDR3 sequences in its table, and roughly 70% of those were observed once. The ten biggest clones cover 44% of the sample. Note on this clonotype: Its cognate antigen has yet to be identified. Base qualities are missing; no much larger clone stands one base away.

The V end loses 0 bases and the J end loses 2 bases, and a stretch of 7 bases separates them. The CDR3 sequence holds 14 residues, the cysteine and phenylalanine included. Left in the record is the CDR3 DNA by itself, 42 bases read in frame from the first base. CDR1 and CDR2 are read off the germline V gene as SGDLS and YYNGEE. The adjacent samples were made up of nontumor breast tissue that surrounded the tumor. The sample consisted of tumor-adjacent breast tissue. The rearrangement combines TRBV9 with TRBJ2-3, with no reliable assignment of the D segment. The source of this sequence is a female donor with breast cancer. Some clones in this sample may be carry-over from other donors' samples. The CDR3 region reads CASSVGDYTDTQYF. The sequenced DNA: TGTGCCAGCAGCGTAGGTGATTACACAGATACGCAGTATTTT.